What follows are 20 T cell receptor beta chains derived from one specimen sequenced in a study of early T cells in non-severe SARS-CoV-2 infection (dated by TCRdb to 2020 to 2023). The receptor library was made with 5' RACE. TCRdb names NextSeq 500 as the instrument used. The public reads were reprocessed in TCRdb via fastp at Q25 and MiXCR, keeping in-frame beta chains. Rows are unified per CDR3 protein, each entry keeping the most common DNA and genes. This sample holds 60,000 to 85,000 distinct CDR3 sequences; about 14% were observed only once. Clones ranked in the top ten supply 12% of the sample. Sequenced input: whole blood. The receptors shown here come from an adult who was a healthcare worker with PCR-confirmed SARS-CoV-2 infection or an uninfected control (not recorded which).

This clonotype has a handful of counts. The V call is TRBV7-2, the J call TRBJ2-5; 14 bases line up with TRBD2. This CDR3 spans 17 amino acids. Per germline, CDR1 SGHTA and CDR2 FQGNSA. Trimming took 5 bases from V and 7 from J; bases not matched to a gene: 12. CDR3 in DNA: TGTGCCAGCAGCCCGGGACTAGCGGGAGTCAGTACGGGGACCCAGTACTTC. Its protein is CASSPGLAGVSTGTQYF.

This clonotype has just a few counts. The CDR3 loop is CASSFSDTGIRSPLHF. The CDR3 coding sequence is TGTGCCAGCAGCTTTTCTGATACAGGGATTCGTTCACCCCTCCACTTT. The chain is built from TRBV7-3 and TRBJ1-6; a weak D match, TRBD1 (6 bases). Germline loops: CDR1 SGHTA, CDR2 FQGTGA. Trimming stripped 3 bases from V and 9 bases from J, with 18 bases between. This CDR3 spans 16 amino acids.

This rearrangement joins TRBV6-1 to TRBJ2-1; 9 positions agree with TRBD1. CDR3 length: 13 residues. Germline CDR1 and CDR2: MNHNS and SASEGT. The V segment lost 7 bases and the J segment 15 bases; nucleotides outside the gene matches: 13. The CDR3 spells CASTGQGRLRMFF. In nucleotides, the CDR3 is TGTGCCAGCACCGGACAGGGGCGCTTGAGGATGTTCTTC.

This clonotype was seen repeatedly, ten times or more. The V and J genes are TRBV4-2 and TRBJ1-3; 8 bases are shared with TRBD1. From germline, CDR1 is LGHNA and CDR2 YNFKEQ. The CDR3 contains 15 residues. The V gene end was trimmed by 2 bases and the J gene end by 3 bases; junction bases not matched to a gene: 3. DNA of the CDR3: TGTGCCAGCAGCCAAACAGGGGGATTTGGAAACACCATATATTTT. It specifies CASSQTGGFGNTIYF.

This clonotype was detected only a few times. This chain uses TRBV30 with TRBJ1-2; no clear D. V lost 0 bases to trimming and J lost 1 base, with 9 bases between them. The CDR3 loop spans 14 amino acids. The germline CDR1 and CDR2 sequences are GTSNPN and SVGIG (reference sequence). CDR3 loop: CAWSVRGVNYGYTF. The CDR3 coding sequence is TGTGCCTGGAGTGTGAGAGGAGTTAACTATGGCTACACCTTC.

Many counts were recorded for this clonotype. The chain is built from TRBV11-2 and TRBJ2-7; a possible D gene is TRBD2 (7 bases). V was pared by 7 bases and J by 4 bases, with 20 bases between. The CDR3 sequence is 15 residues long. In germline, CDR1 is SGHAT, CDR2 FQNNGV. CDR3 coding DNA: TGTGCCAGCACCCGGTCGGGGGGCGGACGGTACGAGCAGTACTTC. Protein product: CASTRSGGGRYEQYF.

The J gene is TRBJ1-4, the V gene TRBV6-6; no reliable D call. Germline CDR1 is MNHNY and CDR2 is SVGAGI (reference sequence). V lost 3 bases and J 8 bases, leaving 7 bases between the germline ends. There are 12 residues in the CDR3. This CDR3 reads CASSYPEEKLFF. CDR3 bases: TGTGCCAGCAGTTATCCGGAGGAAAAACTGTTTTTT.

This clonotype came up once. A much more abundant neighbour one base away suggests this may be a read error. The chain is built from TRBV4-2 and TRBJ2-7; 7 nucleotides line up with TRBD1. The V gene's germline CDR1 is LGHNA and CDR2 YNFKEQ. The CDR3 spans 15 residues. Germline trimming cut 4 bases from V and 2 bases from J; bases unmatched to any gene: 8. CDR3 in amino acids: CASSRERGPTYEQYF. The CDR3, as DNA: TGTGCCAGCAGCCGAGAAAGGGGGCCAACCTACGAGCAGTACTTC.

The chain links TRBV7-2 to TRBJ2-2; TRBD2 matches at 8 bases. The CDR3 totals 15 residues. Germline-derived CDR1 and CDR2 are SGHTA and FQGNSA. The J segment lost 3 bases and the V segment lost 4 bases, leaving 4 bases of the junction unmatched. CDR3 sequence reads: CASSSSSGYTGELFF. CDR3 bases: TGTGCCAGCAGCTCCTCTAGCGGGTACACCGGGGAGCTGTTTTTT.

The J gene is TRBJ2-5, the V gene TRBV4-1; no clear D gene. This CDR3 has 16 amino acids. V lost 4 bases to trimming and J lost 0 bases, with 15 bases between them. The V gene's germline CDR1 is MGHRA and CDR2 YSYEKL. CDR3 region: CASSPLGQENQETQYF. CDR3 coding DNA: TGCGCCAGCAGCCCCCTGGGCCAGGAGAACCAAGAGACCCAGTACTTC.

The chain combines TRBV7-9 with TRBJ2-7, with TRBD1 as a possible D gene (6 bases). CDR3 size: 16 residues. Per the germline V gene, CDR1 is SEHNR and CDR2 is FQNEAQ (reference sequence). V was clipped by 8 bases and J by 0 bases, with 20 bases between them. The CDR3 bases are TGTGCCAGCGGTAGGGTGAGGGACATTCTCTCCTACGAGCAGTACTTC. Translation: CASGRVRDILSYEQYF.

V usage is TRBV6-5 and J usage is TRBJ2-3; D unclear. The V gene's germline CDR1 is MNHEY and CDR2 SVGAGI. This CDR3 contains 13 residues. V gave up 2 bases and J gave up 2 bases, with 5 bases separating them. In DNA, the CDR3 is TGTGCCAGCAGTTACGACCACACAGATACGCAGTATTTT. This sequence encodes CASSYDHTDTQYF.

In its sample, this clonotype was seen a few times. V and J are TRBV7-2 and TRBJ2-7; 7 bases are a match to TRBD1. Trimming removed 4 bases from V and 6 bases from J; junction bases left unmatched: 0. The CDR3 is 11 residues long. Germline V gene data show CDR1 as SGHTA and CDR2 as FQGNSA. CDR3 amino acids: CASSWTGEQYF. CDR3 nucleotides: TGTGCCAGCAGCTGGACAGGCGAGCAGTACTTC.

This clonotype has more than one count but fewer than ten. The chain couples TRBV6-5 to TRBJ2-1; 7 nucleotides agree with TRBD2. CDR3 length equals 16 residues. V was pared by 5 bases and J by 0 bases, with 7 bases of the junction left unmatched. CDR1 is MNHEY and CDR2 is SVGAGI in the germline V gene. The CDR3 nucleotides read TGTGCCAGCAGTGGCCTGGGCGGGAGCTCCTACAATGAGCAGTTCTTC. This gives the protein CASSGLGGSSYNEQFF.

This clonotype was counted only a few times. The V and J genes are TRBV29-1 and TRBJ2-7; 12 nucleotides align to TRBD1. Looked up from germline, CDR1 is SQVTM and CDR2 is ANQGSEA. V trimming: 6 bases; J trimming: 2 bases; junction bases outside the gene matches: 2. CDR3 length: 13 amino acids. CDR3 in DNA: TGCAGCGTCCGGGACAGGGGGCCCTACGAGCAGTACTTC. Its translation: CSVRDRGPYEQYF.

The rearrangement links TRBV19 to TRBJ1-4; no clear D. Trimming stripped 7 bases from V and 8 bases from J, with 17 bases between. The germline V gene has CDR1 LNHDA and CDR2 SQIVND (reference sequence). The CDR3 totals 14 residues. The CDR3 nucleotides are TGTGCCAGTACAGGAGGAACAGTATGGGAAAAACTGTTTTTT. This translates into CASTGGTVWEKLFF. Supplemented by reference TRBV19 and TRBJ1-4, the full variable domain reads DGGITQSPKYLFRKEGQNVTLSCEQNLNHDAMYWYRQDPGQGLRLIYYSQIVNDFQKGDIAEGYSVSREKKESFPLTVTSAQKNPTAFYLCASTGGTVWEKLFFGSGTQLSVL.

The sample holds a few counts of this clonotype. The chain uses TRBV10-3 and TRBJ1-1, with a possible D match to TRBD1 (5 bases). The V and J ends lost 5 bases and 3 bases respectively, with 16 bases between them. This CDR3 has 15 amino acids. Looked up from germline, CDR1 is ENHRY and CDR2 is SYGVKD. The CDR3 sequence: CAISLEAGRYTEAFF. The CDR3 DNA reads TGTGCCATCAGTTTGGAGGCAGGGCGGTACACTGAAGCTTTCTTT.

This rearrangement joins TRBV6-2 or TRBV6-3 to TRBJ1-1, with no clear D. Germline V gene data show CDR1 as MNHEY and CDR2 as SVGEGT. This CDR3 contains 14 residues. Trimming shortened V by 4 bases and J by 0 bases, and 9 bases separated the two germline ends. The CDR3 spells CASSLLIMNTEAFF. The CDR3 nucleotides are TGTGCCAGCAGTTTACTAATCATGAACACTGAAGCTTTCTTT.

This clonotype was counted a few times. The CDR3 bases are TGTGCCAGCAGCTTAGATGGGATGAACACTGAAGCTTTCTTT. Residues: CASSLDGMNTEAFF. The chain joins TRBV7-3 to TRBJ1-1, with D unclear. The CDR3 length is 14 residues. Looked up from germline, CDR1 is SGHTA and CDR2 is FQGTGA. The V end was cut by 2 bases, the J end by 0 bases, with 7 bases between.

This clonotype was seen only a few times. This chain joins TRBV27 and TRBJ1-6; D not certain. The CDR3 runs 14 residues. V was cut by 11 bases and J by 7 bases, with 18 bases left in between. From germline, CDR1 is MNHEY and CDR2 SMNVEV (reference sequence). The CDR3 DNA follows: TGTGCCGCCAGCAGTGCGGTTACAAATTCACCCCTCCACTTT. Translated: CAASSAVTNSPLHF.